This T cell receptor beta chain was obtained from a study of T cell responses to AZD1222 COVID-19 vaccine. Study-level findings and limits: Only after the peak T cell response were repertoires sampled.

This clone showed up just a few times. What it binds is not known. V lost 3 bases, J lost 7 bases, and 9 bases lay in between. CDR3 length equals 13 residues. CDR1 is MRHNA and CDR2 is SNTAGT in the germline V gene. Repertoires were generated with immunoSEQ multiplex PCR, while TCRdb's copy carries only in-frame clones and drops some. Seen here are roughly 270,000 clones, around 93% observed once, and the top ten hold 0.5% to 0.7%. The clonotype was recovered from an adult who received the AZD1222 COVID-19 vaccine. The chain combines TRBV6-4 with TRBJ2-2; no clear D. The sample here was peripheral blood, taken 28 days after the second AZD1222 dose. CDR3 loop: CASSDGEIGELFF. The DNA for the CDR3 is TGTGCCAGCAGTGATGGAGAAATCGGGGAGCTGTTTTTT.